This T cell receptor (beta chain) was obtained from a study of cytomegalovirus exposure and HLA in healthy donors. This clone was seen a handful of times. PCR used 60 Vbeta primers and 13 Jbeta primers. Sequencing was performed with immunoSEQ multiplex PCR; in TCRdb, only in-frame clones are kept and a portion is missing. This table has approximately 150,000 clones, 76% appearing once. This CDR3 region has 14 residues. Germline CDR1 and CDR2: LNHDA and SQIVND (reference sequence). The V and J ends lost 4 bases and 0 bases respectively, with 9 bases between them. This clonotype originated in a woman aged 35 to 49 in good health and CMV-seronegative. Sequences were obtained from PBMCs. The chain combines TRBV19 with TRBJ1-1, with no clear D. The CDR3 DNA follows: TGTGCCAGTAGTAAGAGCCGAATGAACACTGAAGCTTTCTTT. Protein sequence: CASSKSRMNTEAFF.